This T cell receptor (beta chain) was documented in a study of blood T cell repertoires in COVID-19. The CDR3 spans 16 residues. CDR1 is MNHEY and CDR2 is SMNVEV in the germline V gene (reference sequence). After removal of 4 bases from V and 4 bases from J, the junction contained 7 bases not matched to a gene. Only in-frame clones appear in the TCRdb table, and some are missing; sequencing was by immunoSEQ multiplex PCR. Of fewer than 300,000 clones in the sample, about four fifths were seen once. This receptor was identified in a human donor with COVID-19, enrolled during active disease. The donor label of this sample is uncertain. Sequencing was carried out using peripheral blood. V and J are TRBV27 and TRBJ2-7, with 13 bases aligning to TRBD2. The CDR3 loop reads CASSSIGLAGVYEQYF. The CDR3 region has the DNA TGTGCCAGCAGTTCTATTGGACTAGCGGGAGTATACGAGCAGTACTTC.